The rows below give T cell receptor beta chains drawn from one sample of a study of PD-1 blockade in classical Hodgkin lymphoma. Data came from immunoSEQ multiplex PCR; TCRdb stores just in-frame clones and leaves some out. The table lists 90,000 or so clones, nearly 95% of them singletons, with roughly 2.6% in the top ten. Sequenced here: peripheral blood mononuclear cells (PBMCs), sampled before the second cycle of nivolumab. The receptors shown here come from a human donor with classical Hodgkin lymphoma. The CDR3 runs from the conserved cysteine through the conserved F or W. Fields, in order: clone size, V gene, J gene, D gene, CDR3 protein, CDR3 DNA. A D gene is named only where the DNA matches it firmly. Only part of the rows carry a size: once, few, many, or a class if the clone is expanded.

.,TRBV19,TRBJ1-5,.,CASSVEQGLGNQPQHF,TGTGCCAGTAGTGTTGAACAGGGATTAGGAAATCAGCCCCAGCATTTT
.,TRBV18,TRBJ2-7,TRBD2,CASSRAASGSFYRQYF,TGTGCCAGCTCACGGGCGGCTAGCGGGAGTTTTTATCGGCAGTACTTC
.,TRBV7-9,TRBJ1-3,.,CASSLAFSGNTIYF,TGTGCCAGCAGCTTAGCCTTTTCCGGAAACACCATATATTTT
.,TRBV7-6,TRBJ1-5,TRBD1,CASSLDRAQQPQHF,TGTGCCAGCAGCCTGGACAGGGCCCAACAGCCCCAGCATTTT
once,TRBV18,TRBJ1-3,.,CASSPATTGFSGNTIYF,TGTGCCAGCTCACCAGCGACGACAGGTTTCTCTGGAAACACCATATATTTT
.,TRBV4-1,TRBJ2-1,TRBD2,CASRPLFRSGREWYEQFF,TGCGCCAGCAGGCCACTTTTTCGGTCGGGGCGGGAGTGGTATGAGCAGTTCTTC
.,TRBV7-9,TRBJ1-3,.,CASSLAGGSGNTIYF,TGTGCCAGCAGCCTAGCGGGGGGCTCTGGAAACACCATATATTTT
.,TRBV19,TRBJ2-7,.,CASSPPLSYEQYF,TGTGCCAGTAGTCCCCCCCTCTCCTACGAGCAGTACTTC
.,TRBV29-1,TRBJ2-2,.,CSVIATNTGELFF,TGCAGCGTTATCGCGACGAACACCGGGGAGCTGTTTTTT
once,TRBV4-1,TRBJ2-7,TRBD2,CASSQDFLAGVGEQYF,TGCGCCAGCAGCCAAGATTTCCTAGCGGGAGTCGGCGAGCAGTACTTC
.,TRBV30,TRBJ1-1,.,CACARQTNTEAFF,TGTGCCTGTGCAAGACAGACGAACACTGAAGCTTTCTTT
.,TRBV6-5,TRBJ2-1,TRBD2,CASSYRTSAYNEQFF,TGTGCCAGCAGTTACCGGACTAGCGCCTACAATGAGCAGTTCTTC
once,TRBV6-5,TRBJ2-5,TRBD2,CASSYSIAGKETQYF,TGTGCCAGCAGTTATTCCATAGCGGGAAAAGAGACCCAGTACTTC
.,TRBV6-5,TRBJ2-5,.,CASRARQETQYF,TGTGCCAGCAGGGCTAGGCAAGAGACCCAGTACTTC
.,TRBV10-3,TRBJ2-7,.,CAITTGPVGRGEQYF,TGTGCCATCACTACGGGCCCCGTGGGGCGCGGCGAGCAGTACTTC
.,TRBV19,TRBJ2-1,TRBD2,CASNKREGNYEQFF,TGTGCCAGTAACAAGCGGGAGGGCAACTATGAGCAGTTCTTC
once,TRBV10-3,TRBJ2-7,.,CAISEGRSYEQYF,TGTGCCATCAGTGAAGGGCGATCCTACGAGCAGTACTTC
.,TRBV18,TRBJ2-1,TRBD2,CASSPRLAGVILANEQFF,TGTGCCAGCTCACCACGACTAGCGGGAGTGATTTTAGCCAATGAGCAGTTCTTC
.,TRBV5-4,TRBJ2-7,.,CASSLGNAGVNSYEQYF,TGTGCCAGCAGCTTGGGAAACGCCGGGGTTAACTCCTACGAGCAGTACTTC
.,TRBV7-2,TRBJ2-7,.,CASSATYEQYF,TGTGCCAGCAGCGCGACCTACGAGCAGTACTTC
.,TRBV19,TRBJ2-1,.,CASSYNEQFF,TGTGCCAGTAGTTACAATGAGCAGTTCTTC
.,TRBV6-5,TRBJ1-1,.,CASSWSVNTEAFF,TGTGCCAGCAGCTGGTCAGTGAACACTGAAGCTTTCTTT
.,TRBV28,TRBJ2-4,TRBD1,CASSSARQGSKNIQYF,TGTGCCAGCAGTTCAGCTCGACAGGGGAGCAAAAACATTCAGTACTTC
.,TRBV2,TRBJ1-6,.,CASSDLGESSSPLHF,TGTGCCAGCAGTGATTTGGGGGAATCGAGTTCACCCCTCCACTTT
.,TRBV5-6,TRBJ2-3,.,CASSLLTDTQYF,TGTGCCAGCAGCTTGCTAACAGATACGCAGTATTTT
.,TRBV2,TRBJ2-3,TRBD1,CASSSRGPLSEDTQYF,TGTGCCAGCAGTTCCAGGGGGCCCCTATCTGAAGATACGCAGTATTTT
.,TRBV28,TRBJ2-1,TRBD1,CASSFRGRANEQFF,TGTGCCAGCAGTTTCAGGGGGCGGGCCAATGAGCAGTTCTTC
.,TRBV15,TRBJ2-1,TRBD2,CATSIRLQEELADPYTLTGDEQFF,TGTGCCACCAGCATCCGCCTGCAGGAAGAACTAGCGGACCCCTATACTCTCACGGGGGATGAGCAGTTCTTC
.,TRBV6-5,TRBJ1-1,.,CASSYISGPEAFF,TGTGCCAGCAGTTATATTAGTGGCCCTGAAGCTTTCTTT
once,TRBV6-1,TRBJ1-5,.,CASSGGPNQPQHF,TGTGCCAGCAGTGGGGGGCCCAATCAGCCCCAGCATTTT
.,TRBV27,TRBJ2-5,.,CASSFLTPGGAMKTQYF,TGTGCCAGCAGTTTTCTAACACCCGGGGGTGCCATGAAGACCCAGTACTTC
.,TRBV6-1,TRBJ1-1,.,CASSEEGLVGGEAFF,TGTGCCAGCAGTGAAGAAGGTCTCGTAGGGGGTGAAGCTTTCTTT
.,TRBV28,TRBJ2-1,TRBD2,CASRGRGEQFF,TGTGCCAGCAGGGGGAGGGGTGAGCAGTTCTTC
once,TRBV30,TRBJ2-1,.,CAWSETPDEQFF,TGTGCCTGGAGCGAAACCCCCGATGAGCAGTTCTTC
.,TRBV5-1,TRBJ2-6,.,CASSLDSSGANVLTF,TGCGCCAGCAGCTTGGACAGTTCTGGGGCCAACGTCCTGACTTTC
.,TRBV5-1,TRBJ2-5,TRBD1,CASSMTGGSETQYF,TGCGCCAGCAGCATGACAGGGGGCTCAGAGACCCAGTACTTC
.,TRBV9,TRBJ2-7,TRBD1,CASSPIQGSSYEQYF,TGTGCCAGCAGCCCGATACAGGGGTCCTCCTACGAGCAGTACTTC
.,TRBV4-1,TRBJ2-1,.,CASSPGPLSNEQFF,TGCGCCAGCAGCCCCGGTCCCCTCTCCAATGAGCAGTTCTTC
.,TRBV9,TRBJ1-2,.,CASSFVQGFENYGYTF,TGTGCCAGCAGCTTCGTACAGGGATTCGAGAACTATGGCTACACCTTC
.,TRBV27,TRBJ2-1,TRBD1,CASSTGGSYNEQFF,TGTGCCAGCAGTACAGGGGGTTCTTACAATGAGCAGTTCTTC
.,TRBV6-1,TRBJ2-3,TRBD1,CASREARGTDTQYF,TGTGCCAGCAGGGAGGCCAGGGGGACAGATACGCAGTATTTT
.,TRBV5-4,TRBJ2-3,TRBD2,CASSRWGKREDPDTQYF,TGTGCCAGCAGCCGGTGGGGGAAGCGGGAGGACCCAGATACGCAGTATTTT
once,TRBV27,TRBJ2-3,TRBD1,CASSYKTGTGVADTQYF,TGTGCCAGCAGTTATAAAACAGGGACAGGGGTGGCAGATACGCAGTATTTT
.,TRBV11-2,TRBJ2-3,.,CASSPGLNTDTQYF,TGTGCCAGCAGCCCGGGACTCAACACAGATACGCAGTATTTT
.,TRBV7-6,TRBJ2-7,.,CASSRPSYQQYF,TGTGCCAGCAGCCGCCCCTCGTACCAGCAGTACTTC
.,TRBV28,TRBJ2-7,.,CASSFYGEQYF,TGTGCCAGCAGTTTTTACGGCGAGCAGTACTTC
once,TRBV6-1,TRBJ1-3,.,CASLVWSGLGNTIYF,TGTGCCAGCCTCGTTTGGTCAGGTCTTGGAAACACCATATATTTT
.,TRBV28,TRBJ2-1,TRBD2,CASILGVAGTGEQFF,TGTGCCAGCATTTTAGGGGTAGCGGGAACTGGGGAGCAGTTCTTC
.,TRBV7-7,TRBJ2-7,TRBD2,CASSRGTSEDYEQYF,TGTGCTAGCAGCCGAGGGACTAGCGAGGACTACGAGCAGTACTTC
.,TRBV19,TRBJ1-1,.,CASLFTSTGTEAFF,TGTGCCAGCCTATTTACATCGACGGGCACTGAAGCTTTCTTT
few,TRBV18,TRBJ2-2,.,CASSQSGASFGELFF,TGTGCCAGCTCACAGTCAGGGGCCTCCTTCGGGGAGCTGTTTTTT
.,TRBV20-1,TRBJ1-2,.,CSASLGTGYTF,TGCAGTGCTAGTCTAGGGACTGGCTACACCTTC
.,TRBV30,TRBJ2-6,TRBD1,CAWIGGQGSSGANVLTF,TGTGCCTGGATAGGGGGACAGGGTAGCTCTGGGGCCAACGTCCTGACTTTC